The clone carrying this T cell receptor beta chain was detected ten times or more. The data were obtained in a study of T cells in Graves' hyperthyroidism and ophthalmopathy. CDR1 is MNHEY, CDR2 SMNVEV, per germline (reference sequence). The V end lost 6 bases, the J end lost 6 bases, and 15 bases lay between the germline ends. The CDR3 is made up of 13 amino acids. The TCR beta CDR3 regions underwent amplification using RNA transcripts as the source. First-round RT-PCR of the TCR CDR3 relied on the HTBI primer set. In TCRdb, the multiplex PCR reads were re-called with MiXCR into one record per CDR3 protein. The sample lists 550,000 to 650,000 distinct CDR3 sequences; around 15% were seen once.

This TCR was sampled from a woman aged 35 to 49 with Graves' hyperthyroidism. The chain combines TRBV27 with TRBJ2-7, with TRBD2 as a possible D gene (6 bases). Sequencing was done on a sample of blood. CDR3 DNA sequence: TGTGCCAGCAGAGGAGGGATCAAGTTCGAGCAGTACTTC. Its protein product is CASRGGIKFEQYF.